This T cell receptor beta chain was identified in a study of T cells in Graves' hyperthyroidism and ophthalmopathy. Overall study: Peripheral blood draws took place at initial diagnosis, ahead of any treatment.

The V end was cut by 9 bases, the J end by 4 bases, with 9 bases between. Germline V CDR1 and CDR2: MDHEN, SYDVKM. The CDR3 length is 11 residues. Amplified TCR beta CDR3 regions derived from RNA transcripts. HTBI primers were employed in a first-round RT-PCR of the TCR CDR3. TCRdb re-analysed the multiplex PCR reads in MiXCR, keeping a single row per CDR3 protein. This table has 250,000 or so distinct CDR3 sequences, 14% to 15% appearing once. Diagnosis of hyperthyroidism was new in patients aged 18 to 65, and its duration was under 2 months. It was at first hyperthyroidism diagnosis, before any ophthalmopathy symptoms, that the blood sample was taken.

Sequencing was done on a sample of blood. This sequence was found in a woman aged 40-49 years with Graves' hyperthyroidism that later progressed to Graves' ophthalmopathy. The V call is TRBV28, the J call TRBJ1-2; D is uncertain. The chain's CDR3 is CARSSAYGYTF. The DNA of the CDR3 is TGTGCCAGGTCTTCCGCCTATGGCTACACCTTC.